This T cell receptor beta chain was sequenced during a study of identical twins. TCRdb reanalysed the 5' RACE reads using MiXCR and keeps one entry per CDR3 protein. The table includes 1.5 million to 2 million distinct CDR3 sequences, about 32% detected once. Germline V gives CDR1 DFQATT, CDR2 SNEGSKA (reference sequence). The V and J ends lost 4 bases and 4 bases, in that order; junction bases with no gene match: 6. The CDR3 is 13 amino acids. With respect to this clonotype: Its antigen is undetermined.

Findings and caveats of the study: For cord blood, abundant beta clonotypes had fewer insertions, unlike memory repertoires, which showed none. There was more out-of-frame TCR alpha sharing in monozygotic twins than models estimated. Twins shared out-of-frame alpha sequences with excess low generation probability.

The sequence derives from a newborn girl in good health. The chain employs TRBV20-1 and TRBJ2-5, with 7 positions matching TRBD2. Sequencing used cord blood. Written as DNA, the CDR3 is TGCAGTGCTACTCGCGGGAGCCTAGAGACCCAGTACTTC. This encodes CSATRGSLETQYF.